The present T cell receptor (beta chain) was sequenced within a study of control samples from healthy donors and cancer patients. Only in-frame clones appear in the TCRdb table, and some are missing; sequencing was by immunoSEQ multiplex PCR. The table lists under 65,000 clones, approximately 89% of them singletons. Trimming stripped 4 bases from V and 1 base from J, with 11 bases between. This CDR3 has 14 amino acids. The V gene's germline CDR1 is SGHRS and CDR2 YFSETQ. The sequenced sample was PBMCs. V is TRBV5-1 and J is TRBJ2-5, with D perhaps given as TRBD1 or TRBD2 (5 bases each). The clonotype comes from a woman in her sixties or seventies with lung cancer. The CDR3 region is CASSLNGAQETQYF. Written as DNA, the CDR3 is TGCGCCAGCAGCCTCAACGGGGCCCAAGAGACCCAGTACTTC. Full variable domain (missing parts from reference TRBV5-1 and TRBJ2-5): KAGVTQTPRYLIKTRGQQVTLSCSPISGHRSVSWYQQTPGQGLQFLFEYFSETQRNKGNFPGRFSGRQFSNSRSEMNVSTLELGDSALYLCASSLNGAQETQYFGPGTRLLVL.